These 23 T cell receptor beta chains were all obtained from the same sample, sequenced in a study of control samples from healthy donors and cancer patients. The assay was immunoSEQ multiplex PCR, and TCRdb's table has in-frame clones only and misses some. Among fewer than 250,000 clones listed, around 93% were seen once. Material: blood. The origin of the receptors is a man aged 25 to 40 in good health.

The chain links TRBV9 to TRBJ1-1, with D possibly TRBD1 on 5 matching bases. CDR1 SGDLS and CDR2 YYNGEE come from the germline V gene. This CDR3 region has 15 residues. Between the trimmed V and J ends, which lost 3 bases and 2 bases, there was a span of 14 bases. The CDR3 protein is CASSARGTANTEAFF. Written as DNA, the CDR3 is TGTGCCAGCAGCGCCCGAGGGACTGCTAACACTGAAGCTTTCTTT.

The J gene is TRBJ2-1, the V gene TRBV7-9; D is unresolved. The V end lost 1 base, the J end lost 7 bases, and 5 bases lay between the germline ends. CDR1 is SEHNR, CDR2 FQNEAQ, per germline (reference sequence). The CDR3 is made up of 12 amino acids. As DNA, the CDR3 is TGTGCCAGCAGCTTAGTTGGGAATGAGCAGTTCTTC. It yields the protein CASSLVGNEQFF. The full variable domain, its missing parts supplied by reference TRBV7-9 and TRBJ2-1, is DTGVSQNPRHKITKRGQNVTFRCDPISEHNRLYWYRQTLGQGPEFLTYFQNEAQLEKSRLLSDRFSAERPKGSFSTLEIQRTEQGDSAMYLCASSLVGNEQFFGPGTRLTVL.

The DNA of the CDR3 is TGTGCCAGCAGCTTGGAGGGCGCCGGCCGGGCGCTTGGAGGCTACACCTTC. It is translated as CASSLEGAGRALGGYTF. The chain recombines TRBV5-4 with TRBJ1-2; D unclear. Germline loops: CDR1 SGHNT, CDR2 YYREEE (reference sequence). V was trimmed by 0 bases and J by 8 bases, leaving 23 bases between them. This CDR3 is 17 amino acids long.

The chain combines TRBV2 with TRBJ2-1; possible D gene TRBD2, 7 bases. This CDR3 has 14 amino acids. Trimming shortened V by 9 bases and J by 2 bases, and 14 bases separated the two germline ends. CDR1 is SNHLY and CDR2 is FYNNEI in the germline V gene. The CDR3 bases are TGTGCCAGTCAGGAGGGGGGGACCTACAATGAGCAGTTCTTC. Protein: CASQEGGTYNEQFF.

V is TRBV7-9 and J is TRBJ2-1; weak D call: TRBD2 (5 bases). V lost 4 bases and J lost 4, with 8 bases in between. The CDR3 has 13 amino acids. Looked up from germline, CDR1 is SEHNR and CDR2 is FQNEAQ (reference sequence). Written as DNA, the CDR3 is TGTGCCAGCAGCTCCGGGAATTACAATGAGCAGTTCTTC. Translating it yields CASSSGNYNEQFF. The full variable domain, in which reference TRBV7-9 and TRBJ2-1 provide the parts outside the CDR3, is DTGVSQNPRHKITKRGQNVTFRCDPISEHNRLYWYRQTLGQGPEFLTYFQNEAQLEKSRLLSDRFSAERPKGSFSTLEIQRTEQGDSAMYLCASSSGNYNEQFFGPGTRLTVL.

V and J are TRBV5-6 and TRBJ1-3; 11 bases fit TRBD1. The CDR3 has 17 amino acids. V lost 4 bases, J lost 4 bases, and 10 bases stayed unmatched. From germline, CDR1 is SGHDT and CDR2 YYEEEE. The CDR3 DNA is TGTGCCAGCAGCATCCCGGGACAGGGGGTTCGCGGAAACACCATATATTTT. Translation: CASSIPGQGVRGNTIYF.

The chain employs TRBV2 and TRBJ2-7; 7 bases fit TRBD1. The V and J ends lost 4 bases and 0 bases, in that order; junction bases with no gene match: 6. CDR1 is SNHLY, CDR2 FYNNEI, per germline. The CDR3 extends over 15 amino acids. The DNA for the CDR3 is TGTGCCAGCAGTGTAAACAGGGGTTCCTCCTACGAGCAGTACTTC. It yields the protein CASSVNRGSSYEQYF.

The chain is built from TRBV12-3 or TRBV12-4 and TRBJ1-2; the D is unclear. The V end was cut by 3 bases, the J end by 8 bases, with 10 bases between. This CDR3 is built from 12 residues. The CDR3 bases are TGTGCCAGCAGTTTCGGGGTAGAAGGCTACACCTTC. This gives the protein CASSFGVEGYTF.

J is TRBJ2-3 and V is TRBV5-1; 11 bases are shared with TRBD2. Germline trimming cut 0 bases from V and 6 bases from J; bases unmatched to any gene: 6. The CDR3 covers 16 residues. In germline, CDR1 is SGHRS, CDR2 YFSETQ. In DNA, the CDR3 is TGCGCCAGCAGCTTGGGTCTAGCGGGGGGCCGGGATACGCAGTATTTT. Translated: CASSLGLAGGRDTQYF.

This sequence joins TRBV24-1 and TRBJ2-5; a possible D gene is TRBD2 (8 bases). This CDR3 has 18 amino acids. With 6 bases removed from V and 5 bases from J, the gap between germline ends came to 27 bases. Germline assignment: CDR1 KGHDR and CDR2 SFDVKD. In DNA, the CDR3 is TGTGCCACCAGTCCGGGACAGCATCGTCGGGGGGGCCAGGAGACCCAGTACTTC. Translated: CATSPGQHRRGGQETQYF.

The genes are TRBV7-9 and TRBJ1-6; tentatively, D is TRBD1 (5 bases). Trimming took 3 bases from V and 7 from J, leaving 13 bases between them. This CDR3 is built from 15 residues. Germline CDR1 reads SEHNR; CDR2 reads FQNEAQ (reference sequence). The CDR3 here is CASSLRGDPNSPLHF. In DNA form, the CDR3 reads TGTGCCAGCAGCTTGCGGGGGGACCCAAATTCACCCCTCCACTTT.

The sample holds a few counts of this clone. V is TRBV6-5 and J is TRBJ1-1; D uncertain. The CDR3 is 12 residues long. V was clipped by 5 bases and J by 0 bases, with 4 bases between them. CDR1 is MNHEY, CDR2 SVGAGI, per germline. The DNA of the CDR3 is TGTGCCAGCAGTACGATGAACACTGAAGCTTTCTTT. Protein sequence: CASSTMNTEAFF.

The chain has TRBV6-5 and TRBJ1-4; perhaps TRBD1 as D (5 bases). CDR1 and CDR2 (germline): MNHEY, SVGAGI. The CDR3 consists of 14 residues. The V end was cut by 5 bases, the J end by 4 bases, with 11 bases between. The chain's CDR3 is CASSRQPNNEKLFF. DNA of the CDR3: TGTGCCAGCAGTCGACAGCCGAATAATGAAAAACTGTTTTTT.

The rearrangement joins TRBV19 to TRBJ2-7; 14 nucleotides match TRBD2. The trim removed 7 bases at V and 2 bases at J, leaving 10 bases unmatched. Per germline, CDR1 LNHDA and CDR2 SQIVND (reference sequence). This CDR3 comprises 17 residues. CDR3 loop: CASTGGTSGGPTYEQYF. The CDR3 DNA sequence: TGTGCCAGTACCGGGGGGACTAGCGGGGGCCCTACCTACGAGCAGTACTTC.

The rearrangement joins TRBV27 to TRBJ2-7; 9 nucleotides agree with TRBD1. This CDR3 contains 14 residues. The V and J ends lost 3 bases and 4 bases, in that order; junction bases with no gene match: 4. CDR1 and CDR2 from the germline V gene are MNHEY and SMNVEV (reference sequence). The CDR3 is CASSFGTGSYEQYF. CDR3 DNA sequence: TGTGCCAGCAGTTTCGGGACAGGGTCGTACGAGCAGTACTTC.

The V gene is TRBV24-1, the J gene TRBJ2-7, with D perhaps matching TRBD2 (7 bases). This CDR3 comprises 15 residues. V was trimmed by 2 bases and J by 5 bases, leaving 15 bases between them. Germline-derived CDR1 and CDR2 are KGHDR and SFDVKD. The CDR3 DNA reads as TGTGCCACCAGTGATTCCCGGGGGGCGCGCGACGAGCAGTACTTC. It encodes CATSDSRGARDEQYF.

The chain carries TRBV28 and TRBJ2-7; tentatively, D is TRBD2 (7 bases). The CDR3 loop spans 14 amino acids. The V gene lost 3 bases and the J gene lost 3 bases, with 12 bases spanning the gap. Germline CDR1 and CDR2: MDHEN and SYDVKM. DNA of the CDR3: TGTGCCAGCAGTTTCGGGGGAGGGGGCTACGAGCAGTACTTC. This codes for CASSFGGGGYEQYF.

The chain's CDR3 is CASDPGGIVGGTEAFF. The CDR3 coding sequence is TGTGCCAGTGACCCAGGGGGGATAGTGGGCGGCACTGAAGCTTTCTTT. The chain has TRBV19 and TRBJ1-1, with 7 bases that match TRBD1. Per the germline V gene, CDR1 is LNHDA and CDR2 is SQIVND (reference sequence). The CDR3 covers 16 residues. The ends lost 8 bases at V and 4 bases at J; junction bases unmatched: 16.

This clone came up once. V and J are TRBV12-3 or TRBV12-4 and TRBJ1-1; tentative D call: TRBD1 (5 bases). Trimming took off 5 bases at V and 0 bases at J, with 7 bases between the two ends. The CDR3 is 13 amino acids. This CDR3 reads CASSPRVNTEAFF. The CDR3 bases are TGTGCCAGCAGTCCCAGGGTGAACACTGAAGCTTTCTTT.

V and J are TRBV27 and TRBJ1-2; no clear D. The CDR3 length is 13 residues. Germline-derived CDR1 and CDR2 are MNHEY and SMNVEV (reference sequence). V lost 6 bases and J lost 8, with 16 bases in between. The CDR3 reads CASSYDGRGGYTF. The CDR3, as DNA: TGTGCCAGCAGCTACGACGGAAGAGGAGGCTACACCTTC.

In this sample, this clone turned up once. V and J are TRBV5-4 and TRBJ1-2, with 7 bases lining up with TRBD1. Germline lookup yields CDR1 SGHNT and CDR2 YYREEE (reference sequence). Losses at the gene ends were 4 bases for V and 3 bases for J; bases not matched to a gene: 6. CDR3 length: 14 amino acids. The DNA of the CDR3 is TGTGCCAGCAGCCCCCGGGACAGCTACTATGGCTACACCTTC. Translation: CASSPRDSYYGYTF.

The gene calls are TRBV7-9 and TRBJ2-7; 10 bases match TRBD1. The J segment lost 6 bases and the V segment lost 6 bases, leaving 23 bases of the junction unmatched. The CDR3 has 19 amino acids. Germline CDR1 reads SEHNR; CDR2 reads FQNEAQ (reference sequence). The CDR3, as DNA: TGTGCCAGCAGACCAACAATACAAACCGGGACAGGGGCCATCAGCGAGCAGTACTTC. Encoded protein: CASRPTIQTGTGAISEQYF.

This rearrangement joins TRBV18 to TRBJ1-3, with 8 bases identical to TRBD1. CDR3 length: 17 residues. With 4 bases clipped from V and 1 base from J, the junction kept 9 bases outside the gene matches. The germline gives CDR1 KGHSH, CDR2 LQKENI. The CDR3 sequence is CASSRAQGAISGNTIYF. CDR3 nucleotides: TGTGCCAGCTCACGCGCCCAGGGGGCTATTTCTGGAAACACCATATATTTT.